The text below deals with one TCR beta chain. These data are taken from a study of blood T cell repertoires in COVID-19. Study-level background: The cDNA or gDNA used as material had been derived from T cells, B-cell-depleted T cells, or PBMCs.

The repertoire was sequenced with immunoSEQ multiplex PCR; TCRdb's copy has only in-frame clones and lacks some. The sample has about 73,000 clones, 77% seen once. Enrollment of patients from Seattle took place during active infection, with longitudinal follow-up. The germline gives CDR1 SGHNT, CDR2 YYREEE (reference sequence). The V gene lost 0 bases and the J gene lost 6 bases, with 12 bases spanning the gap. This CDR3 spans 14 amino acids. Sequencing input: peripheral blood. This TCR was recovered from a man between 65 and 85 years old with COVID-19, enrolled during active disease. This chain connects TRBV5-4 to TRBJ1-2; possibly TRBD1 for D (6 bases). CDR3 in amino acids: CASSLGGQSDGYTF. In nucleotides, the CDR3 is TGTGCCAGCAGCTTGGGGGGGCAGTCGGATGGCTACACCTTC.